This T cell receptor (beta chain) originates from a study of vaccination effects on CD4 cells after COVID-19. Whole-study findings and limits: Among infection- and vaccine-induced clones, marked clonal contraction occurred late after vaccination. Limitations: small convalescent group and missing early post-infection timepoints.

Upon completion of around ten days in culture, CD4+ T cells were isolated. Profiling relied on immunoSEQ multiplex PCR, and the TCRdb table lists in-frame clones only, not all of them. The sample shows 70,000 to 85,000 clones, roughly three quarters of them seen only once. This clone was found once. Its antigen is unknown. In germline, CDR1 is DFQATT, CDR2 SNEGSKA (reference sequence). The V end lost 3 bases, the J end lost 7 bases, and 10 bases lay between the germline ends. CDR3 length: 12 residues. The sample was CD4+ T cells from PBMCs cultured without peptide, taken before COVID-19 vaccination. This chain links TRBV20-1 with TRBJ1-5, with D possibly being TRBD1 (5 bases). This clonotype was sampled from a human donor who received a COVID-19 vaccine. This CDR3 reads CSASPGDQPQHF. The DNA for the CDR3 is TGCAGTGCTAGTCCCGGGGACCAGCCCCAGCATTTT.